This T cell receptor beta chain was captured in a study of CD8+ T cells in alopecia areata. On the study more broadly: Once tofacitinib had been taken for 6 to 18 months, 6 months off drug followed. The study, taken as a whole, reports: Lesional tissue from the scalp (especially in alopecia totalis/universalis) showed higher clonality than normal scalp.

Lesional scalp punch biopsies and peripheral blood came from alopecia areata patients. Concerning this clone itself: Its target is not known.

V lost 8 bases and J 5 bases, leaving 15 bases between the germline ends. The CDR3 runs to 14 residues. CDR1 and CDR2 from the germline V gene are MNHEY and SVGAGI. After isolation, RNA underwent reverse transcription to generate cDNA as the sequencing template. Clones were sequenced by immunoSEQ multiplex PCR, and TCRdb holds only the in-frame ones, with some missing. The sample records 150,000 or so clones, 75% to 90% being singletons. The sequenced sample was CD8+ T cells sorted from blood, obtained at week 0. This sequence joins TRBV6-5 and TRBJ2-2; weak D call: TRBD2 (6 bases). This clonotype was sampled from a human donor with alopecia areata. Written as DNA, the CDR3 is TGTGCCAGCGCGGGACGGGAGTATACCGGGGAGCTGTTTTTT. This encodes CASAGREYTGELFF.